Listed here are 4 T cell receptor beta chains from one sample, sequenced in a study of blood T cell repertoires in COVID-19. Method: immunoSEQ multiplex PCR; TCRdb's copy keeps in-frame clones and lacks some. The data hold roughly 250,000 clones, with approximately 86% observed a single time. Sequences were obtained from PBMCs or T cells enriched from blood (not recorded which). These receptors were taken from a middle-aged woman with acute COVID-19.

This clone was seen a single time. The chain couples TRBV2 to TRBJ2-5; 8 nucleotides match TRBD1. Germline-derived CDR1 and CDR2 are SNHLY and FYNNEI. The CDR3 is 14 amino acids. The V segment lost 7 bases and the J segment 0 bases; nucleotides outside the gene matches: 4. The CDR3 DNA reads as TGTGCCAGCACTCGGACAGGGTACCAAGAGACCCAGTACTTC. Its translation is CASTRTGYQETQYF.

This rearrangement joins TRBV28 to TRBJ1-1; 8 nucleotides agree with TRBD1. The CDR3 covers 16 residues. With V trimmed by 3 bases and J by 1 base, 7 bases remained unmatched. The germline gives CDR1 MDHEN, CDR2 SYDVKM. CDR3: CASSLALTGANTEAFF. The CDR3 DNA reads TGTGCCAGCAGTTTGGCGTTGACAGGGGCGAACACTGAAGCTTTCTTT.

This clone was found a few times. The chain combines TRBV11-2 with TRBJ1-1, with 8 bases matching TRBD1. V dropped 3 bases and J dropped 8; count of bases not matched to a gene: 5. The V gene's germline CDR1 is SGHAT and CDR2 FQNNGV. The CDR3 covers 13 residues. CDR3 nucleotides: TGTGCCAGCAGCTTCACTGACAGGGGAGAAGCTTTCTTT. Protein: CASSFTDRGEAFF.

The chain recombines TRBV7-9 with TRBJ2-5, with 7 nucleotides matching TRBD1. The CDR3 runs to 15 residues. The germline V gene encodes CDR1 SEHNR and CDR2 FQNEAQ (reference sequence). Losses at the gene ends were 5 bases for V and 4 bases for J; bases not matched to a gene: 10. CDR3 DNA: TGTGCCAGCAGCCGACAGGGCGCGCCCCGAGAGACCCAGTACTTC. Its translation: CASSRQGAPRETQYF.